Here is one T cell receptor beta chain with its context. The antigen remains unidentified. TCRdb keeps only in-frame clones here, not all; method: immunoSEQ multiplex PCR. This sample has approximately 90,000 clones; around nine tenths occur once, and the top ten carry roughly 1.6%. The CDR3 totals 13 residues. The germline CDR1 and CDR2 sequences are GTSNPN and SVGIG (reference sequence). V gave up 0 bases and J gave up 9 bases, with 12 bases separating them. These data originate in a study of T cell repertoires and HLA-DP antigens. The clonotype was recovered from a man in his fifties or sixties in good health and CMV-seronegative. Input material: CD4+ T cells from PBMCs. This chain links TRBV30 with TRBJ1-5; D not resolved. This CDR3 is CAWSVSRRGPQHF. The CDR3 nucleotides are TGTGCCTGGAGTGTCTCCCGGAGAGGGCCCCAGCATTTT.